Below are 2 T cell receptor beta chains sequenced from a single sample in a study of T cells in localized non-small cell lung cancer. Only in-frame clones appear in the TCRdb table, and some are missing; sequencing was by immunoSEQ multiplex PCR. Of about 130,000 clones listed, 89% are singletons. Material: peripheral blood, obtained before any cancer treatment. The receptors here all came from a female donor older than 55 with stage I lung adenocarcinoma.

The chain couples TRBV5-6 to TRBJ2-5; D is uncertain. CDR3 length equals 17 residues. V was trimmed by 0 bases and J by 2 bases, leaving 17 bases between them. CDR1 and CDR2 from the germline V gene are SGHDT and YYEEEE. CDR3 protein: CASSLDAAGKYQETQYF. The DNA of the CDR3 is TGTGCCAGCAGCTTGGATGCGGCAGGCAAATATCAAGAGACCCAGTACTTC.

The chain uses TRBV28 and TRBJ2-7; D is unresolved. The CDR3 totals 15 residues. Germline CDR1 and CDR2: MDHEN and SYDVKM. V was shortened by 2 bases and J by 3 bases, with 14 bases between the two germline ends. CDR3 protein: CASSLISVGGYEQYF. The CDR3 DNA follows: TGTGCCAGCAGTTTAATCAGTGTGGGCGGCTACGAGCAGTACTTC.